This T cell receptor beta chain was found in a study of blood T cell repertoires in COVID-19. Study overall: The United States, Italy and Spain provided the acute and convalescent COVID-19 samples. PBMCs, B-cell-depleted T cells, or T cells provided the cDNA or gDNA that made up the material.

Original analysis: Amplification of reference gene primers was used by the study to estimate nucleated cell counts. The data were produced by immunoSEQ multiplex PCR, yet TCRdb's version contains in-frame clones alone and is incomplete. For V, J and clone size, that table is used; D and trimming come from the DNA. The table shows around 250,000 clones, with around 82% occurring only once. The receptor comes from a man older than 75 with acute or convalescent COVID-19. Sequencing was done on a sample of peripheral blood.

In nucleotides, the CDR3 is TGTGCCAGCAGCTTAGGAATGAGGGCCGGGGGTACCGATGGCTACACCTTC. It encodes CASSLGMRAGGTDGYTF. This chain joins TRBV13 and TRBJ1-2; maybe TRBD1 (5 bases). The CDR3 has 17 residues. Germline V gene data show CDR1 as PRHDT and CDR2 as FYEKMQ (reference sequence). V was cut by 0 bases and J by 6 bases, with 20 bases left in between.